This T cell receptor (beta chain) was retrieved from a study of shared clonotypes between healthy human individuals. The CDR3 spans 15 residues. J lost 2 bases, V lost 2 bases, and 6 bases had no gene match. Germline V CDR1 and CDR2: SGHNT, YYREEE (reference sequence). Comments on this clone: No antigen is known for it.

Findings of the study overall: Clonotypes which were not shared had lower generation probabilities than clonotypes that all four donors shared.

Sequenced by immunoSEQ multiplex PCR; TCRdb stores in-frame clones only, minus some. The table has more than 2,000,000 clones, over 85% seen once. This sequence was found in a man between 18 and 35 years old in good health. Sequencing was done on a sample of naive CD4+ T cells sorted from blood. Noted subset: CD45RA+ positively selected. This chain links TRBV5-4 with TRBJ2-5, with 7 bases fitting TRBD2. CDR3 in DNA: TGTGCCAGCAGCTTCGCGGGAGCACGGCAAGAGACCCAGTACTTC. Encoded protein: CASSFAGARQETQYF.